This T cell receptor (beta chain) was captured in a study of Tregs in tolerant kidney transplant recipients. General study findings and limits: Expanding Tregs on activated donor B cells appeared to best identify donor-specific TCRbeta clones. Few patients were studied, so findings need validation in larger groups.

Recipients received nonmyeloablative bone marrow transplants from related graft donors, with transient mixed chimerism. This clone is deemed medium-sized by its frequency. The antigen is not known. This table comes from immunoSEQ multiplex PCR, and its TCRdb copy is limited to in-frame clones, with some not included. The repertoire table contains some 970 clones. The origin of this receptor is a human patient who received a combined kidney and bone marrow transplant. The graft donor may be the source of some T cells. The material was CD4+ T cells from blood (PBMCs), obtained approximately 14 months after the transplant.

CDR3 DNA, as far as it was read: TGTGCCAGCAGCCGGGGGAGCACAGATACG. It translates to CASSRGSTDT. The full CDR3 protein is CASSRGSTDTQYF. This chain uses TRBV7-8 with TRBJ2-3; D may be TRBD2 (6 bases). The read terminates 3 residues before the CDR3 end, so the remaining end is supplied by the germline J gene. The CDR3 loop spans 13 amino acids. Per the germline V gene, CDR1 is SGHVS and CDR2 is FQNEAQ. Trimming stripped 5 bases from V and 0 bases from J, with 6 bases between. Based on the CDR3 plus reference TRBV7-8 and TRBJ2-3, the full variable domain is GAGVSQSPRYKVAKRGQDVALRCDPISGHVSLFWYQQALGQGPEFLTYFQNEAQLDKSGLPSDRFFAERPEGSVSTLKIQRTQQEDSAVYLCASSRGSTDTQYFGPGTRLTVL.